These 30 T cell receptor beta chains originate from one sample sequenced in a study of molecular identifiers for immune sequencing clone quantification. TCRdb recomputed calls from the PCR reads with MiXCR, one row per CDR3 protein. The table lists about 300,000 distinct CDR3 sequences, about a fifth of them singletons. The material sequenced was naive CD8+ T cells from blood, with Jurkat cell RNA spiked in. Subset: FACS-sorted CD8+CD4-CCR7+CD45RA+ naive T cells. The receptors shown here come from a human donor in good health. Some libraries in this study had Jurkat cell RNA spiked in.

This clonotype was recorded at least ten times. The chain is built from TRBV27 and TRBJ2-2; 9 bases fit TRBD1. The CDR3 is 15 residues long. Trimming at V came to 4 bases and at J to 6 bases, leaving 6 bases not matched to a gene. Germline V gene data show CDR1 as MNHEY and CDR2 as SMNVEV (reference sequence). This CDR3 reads CASSSGTGMAGELFF. The CDR3 region has the DNA TGTGCCAGCAGTTCCGGGACAGGGATGGCCGGGGAGCTGTTTTTT.

The V gene is TRBV27, the J gene TRBJ1-5, with a possible D match to TRBD1 (6 bases). The CDR3 totals 15 residues. V lost 0 bases and J lost 4, with 10 bases in between. CDR1 is MNHEY, CDR2 SMNVEV, per germline (reference sequence). CDR3 DNA sequence: TGTGCCAGCAGTTTATCCGGGACAAGTAATCAGCCCCAGCATTTT. It translates to CASSLSGTSNQPQHF.

The rearrangement links TRBV4-3 to TRBJ2-7; TRBD2 aligns across 7 bases. CDR1 and CDR2 from the germline V gene are LGHNA and YSLEER. This CDR3 contains 15 residues. With 3 bases clipped from V and 7 bases from J, the junction kept 12 bases outside the gene matches. CDR3 region: CASSQAGDIPVEQYF. The CDR3 nucleotides are TGCGCCAGCAGCCAGGCGGGAGACATTCCTGTTGAGCAGTACTTC.

This chain connects TRBV28 to TRBJ2-7, with unresolved D. V was trimmed by 3 bases and J by 13 bases, leaving 19 bases between them. The CDR3 has 13 residues. Germline CDR1 reads MDHEN; CDR2 reads SYDVKM. The CDR3 here is CASSFAAASPTYF. The CDR3 DNA reads as TGTGCCAGCAGTTTCGCTGCAGCGTCTCCTACTTACTTC. The full variable domain, rest sourced from reference TRBV28 and TRBJ2-7, is DVKVTQSSRYLVKRTGEKVFLECVQDMDHENMFWYRQDPGLGLRLIYFSYDVKMKEKGDIPEGYSVSREKKERFSLILESASTNQTSMYLCASSFAAASPTYFGPGTRLTVT.

Ten or more counts support this clonotype. This chain joins TRBV9 and TRBJ2-3; 7 positions match TRBD2. The V gene's germline CDR1 is SGDLS and CDR2 YYNGEE. This CDR3 is built from 16 residues. Trimming at V came to 0 bases and at J to 2 bases, leaving 6 bases not matched to a gene. The chain's CDR3 is CASSVGVGRVTDTQYF. The CDR3 DNA reads as TGTGCCAGCAGCGTAGGTGTGGGGAGGGTCACAGATACGCAGTATTTT.

This clonotype was seen repeatedly, ten times or more. This chain uses TRBV5-4 with TRBJ1-2, with D perhaps TRBD1 (6 bases). Between the trimmed V and J ends, which lost 3 bases and 4 bases, there was a span of 10 bases. The CDR3 extends over 13 amino acids. Germline V CDR1 and CDR2: SGHNT, YYREEE (reference sequence). The CDR3 is CASSSGRGYGYTF. CDR3 sequence (DNA): TGTGCCAGCAGCTCCGGCAGGGGCTATGGCTACACCTTC.

The chain joins TRBV20-1 to TRBJ1-4; unclear D gene. This CDR3 region has 13 residues. Germline CDR1 DFQATT, CDR2 SNEGSKA (reference sequence). Deletions cut 5 bases from V and 4 bases from J, with 11 bases between. As DNA, the CDR3 is TGCAGTGCTCTGGACCGAGTTAATGAAAAACTGTTTTTT. Amino acid sequence: CSALDRVNEKLFF.

This clonotype occurred a few times. A single base separates this from a much larger clone, so it may be a read error. This CDR3 fails to terminate in the conserved phenylalanine or tryptophan, so it likely reflects a read error. The chain uses TRBV4-2 and TRBJ2-1; weak D call: TRBD2 (5 bases). The V end was cut by 2 bases, the J end by 8 bases, with 13 bases between. This CDR3 spans 14 amino acids. The V gene's germline CDR1 is LGHNA and CDR2 YNFKEQ. CDR3 coding DNA: TGTGCCAGCAGCCAACCCCGGACCGGGGATGAGCAGTTCCTC. Encoded protein: CASSQPRTGDEQFL.

Comments on this clonotype: A much larger clone differs from this one at a single base, so this may be a read error. The V call is TRBV6-2 or TRBV6-3, the J call TRBJ1-4; D gene ambiguous. The germline gives CDR1 MNHEY, CDR2 SVGEGT. V lost 6 bases, J lost 6 bases, and 11 bases lay in between. The CDR3 extends over 13 amino acids. The CDR3 DNA follows: TGTGCCAGCAGCCACGGCCTGGATGAAAAACTGTTTTTT. This encodes CASSHGLDEKLFF.

The rearrangement uses TRBV5-6 and TRBJ2-3; D is unresolved. Trimming stripped 0 bases from V and 3 bases from J, with 14 bases between. The germline CDR1 and CDR2 sequences are SGHDT and YYEEEE. The CDR3 contains 16 residues. CDR3 protein: CASSLGELGATDTQYF. The CDR3 coding sequence is TGTGCCAGCAGCTTGGGAGAATTAGGAGCAACAGATACGCAGTATTTT.

This clonotype has ten or more counts. The genes are TRBV6-2 or TRBV6-3 and TRBJ1-2; no reliable D call. This CDR3 comprises 13 residues. The germline CDR1 and CDR2 sequences are MNHEY and SVGEGT. The V gene lost 6 bases and the J gene lost 4 bases, with 12 bases spanning the gap. In DNA, the CDR3 is TGTGCCAGCAGAGGACCTGAGGCCTATGGCTACACCTTC. Encoded protein: CASRGPEAYGYTF.

The table lists this clonotype with many counts. The chain couples TRBV24-1 to TRBJ2-2; D might be TRBD2 (5 bases). Germline loops: CDR1 KGHDR, CDR2 SFDVKD. The CDR3 length is 14 residues. V was cut by 8 bases and J by 1 base, with 10 bases left in between. The CDR3 DNA is TGTGCCACCAAGGGTGCGGGGAACACCGGGGAGCTGTTTTTT. Its protein is CATKGAGNTGELFF.

Many counts were recorded for this clonotype. V is TRBV28 and J is TRBJ2-3, with no clear D. CDR3 length: 13 residues. V lost 8 bases and J 4 bases, leaving 13 bases between the germline ends. Germline V lookup: CDR1 MDHEN, CDR2 SYDVKM. DNA of the CDR3: TGTGCCAGCCGTCGGCCCCTAGCAGATACGCAGTATTTT. Translating it yields CASRRPLADTQYF.

For this clonotype: A read error is possible here, since a much larger clone lies one base away. The gene calls are TRBV6-5 and TRBJ2-1, with D perhaps matching TRBD1 (5 bases). With 4 bases removed from V and 5 bases from J, the gap between germline ends came to 9 bases. Germline V gene sequence: CDR1 MNHEY, CDR2 SVGAGI. This CDR3 spans 13 amino acids. The CDR3 protein is CASSSGLDNEQFF. Here the CDR3 DNA reads TGTGCCAGCAGTTCAGGGTTGGACAATGAGCAGTTCTTC.

This clonotype was recorded at least ten times. This sequence joins TRBV12-5 and TRBJ1-4; TRBD1 is a possible D gene (6 bases). V lost 7 bases to trimming and J lost 2 bases, with 17 bases between them. Germline-derived CDR1 and CDR2 are LGHNT and FRNRAP. CDR3 length: 16 residues. CDR3 in amino acids: CASAPGGTYTNEKLFF. CDR3 nucleotide sequence: TGTGCTAGTGCCCCCGGGGGCACCTACACTAATGAAAAACTGTTTTTT.

This clonotype was counted a few times. The chain joins TRBV11-2 to TRBJ1-1, with 11 nucleotides matching TRBD1. Germline CDR1 reads SGHAT; CDR2 reads FQNNGV. This CDR3 has 15 amino acids. Trimming at V came to 5 bases and at J to 7 bases, leaving 9 bases not matched to a gene. The CDR3 DNA reads as TGTGCCAGCAGCCTGGGGACAGGGGGGTTTGATGAAGCTTTCTTT. Protein product: CASSLGTGGFDEAFF.

This clonotype was counted at least ten times. The chain couples TRBV11-2 to TRBJ2-6; TRBD1 matches at 7 bases. The germline gives CDR1 SGHAT, CDR2 FQNNGV. V dropped 0 bases and J dropped 1; count of bases not matched to a gene: 9. This CDR3 comprises 19 residues. The CDR3 DNA sequence: TGTGCCAGCAGCTTAGATCTACCGGACAGGAGGTCTGGGGCCAACGTCCTGACTTTC. Translating gives CASSLDLPDRRSGANVLTF.

In its sample, this clonotype was seen many times. The chain carries TRBV9 and TRBJ1-4; no firm D call. The CDR3 sequence is 17 residues long. Looked up from germline, CDR1 is SGDLS and CDR2 is YYNGEE. With 4 bases removed from V and 0 bases from J, the gap between germline ends came to 16 bases. The CDR3: CASSPFVGTATNEKLFF. DNA for the CDR3: TGTGCCAGCAGCCCCTTCGTAGGAACGGCAACTAATGAAAAACTGTTTTTT.

The sample holds many counts of this clonotype. The chain couples TRBV28 to TRBJ1-5; D is possibly TRBD1 (5 bases). CDR1 and CDR2 from the germline V gene are MDHEN and SYDVKM. V shed 3 bases and J shed 7 bases, with 16 bases lying between them. The CDR3 covers 15 residues. The CDR3: CASSLERGGGQPQHF. In DNA, the CDR3 is TGTGCCAGCAGTTTGGAGCGGGGCGGAGGACAGCCCCAGCATTTT. Based on the CDR3 plus reference TRBV28 and TRBJ1-5, the full variable domain is DVKVTQSSRYLVKRTGEKVFLECVQDMDHENMFWYRQDPGLGLRLIYFSYDVKMKEKGDIPEGYSVSREKKERFSLILESASTNQTSMYLCASSLERGGGQPQHFGDGTRLSIL.

This clonotype was counted many times. The CDR3 reads CASSPEVERSPPDTQYF. The CDR3 coding sequence is TGTGCCAGCAGCCCTGAGGTGGAGCGGAGCCCCCCAGATACGCAGTATTTT. J is TRBJ2-3 and V is TRBV13, with a tentative D call TRBD2 (5 bases). The CDR3 sequence is 17 residues long. Germline V gene data show CDR1 as PRHDT and CDR2 as FYEKMQ (reference sequence). The ends were cut back, 5 bases at V and 4 bases at J, with 22 bases in the middle.

Many counts were recorded for this clonotype. The chain recombines TRBV9 with TRBJ2-2; 13 bases fit TRBD2. This CDR3 spans 16 amino acids. J was trimmed by 3 bases and V by 3 bases; bases with no gene match: 2. Germline lookup yields CDR1 SGDLS and CDR2 YYNGEE. CDR3 amino acids: CASSAGLAGDTGELFF. CDR3 bases: TGTGCCAGCAGCGCTGGACTAGCGGGAGACACCGGGGAGCTGTTTTTT.

This clonotype was picked up many times. The V gene is TRBV13, the J gene TRBJ2-7; perhaps TRBD2 as D (5 bases). The CDR3 spans 15 residues. Per the germline V gene, CDR1 is PRHDT and CDR2 is FYEKMQ (reference sequence). The V end lost 5 bases, the J end lost 2 bases, and 16 bases lay between the germline ends. The CDR3 DNA is TGTGCCAGCAGCACTTCCTTTAGCGCAACCTACGAGCAGTACTTC. Translation gives CASSTSFSATYEQYF.

This clonotype was recorded many times. The chain uses TRBV6-5 and TRBJ1-1; possibly TRBD1 for D (6 bases). V was trimmed by 0 bases and J by 4 bases, leaving 9 bases between them. From germline, CDR1 is MNHEY and CDR2 SVGAGI. CDR3 length: 14 amino acids. The CDR3 bases are TGTGCCAGCAGTTACTCAGGGGGGATCACTGAAGCTTTCTTT. Protein sequence: CASSYSGGITEAFF.

As for this clonotype: Possible read error: a much larger clone is one base away. The chain combines TRBV9 with TRBJ2-2; D is perhaps TRBD2 (6 bases). Germline assignment: CDR1 SGDLS and CDR2 YYNGEE. This CDR3 has 12 residues. The CDR3: CASSGYTGGLFF. In DNA form, the CDR3 reads TGTGCCAGCAGCGGGTACACCGGGGGGCTGTTTTTT.

This clonotype has at least ten counts. The chain employs TRBV4-2 and TRBJ2-7, with D perhaps being TRBD1 or TRBD2 (5 bases each). Trimming pared 5 bases from V and 7 bases from J, leaving 18 bases between. The CDR3 loop spans 14 amino acids. Germline CDR1 is LGHNA and CDR2 is YNFKEQ. CDR3 sequence (DNA): TGTGCCAGCAGCTCCCCGGGGCTAAGGAGGGAGCAGTACTTC. Protein sequence: CASSSPGLRREQYF.

There are many counts of this clonotype. V usage is TRBV25-1 and J usage is TRBJ2-2; the D is unclear. V was shortened by 3 bases and J by 4 bases, with 6 bases between the two germline ends. The CDR3 contains 13 residues. CDR1 is MGHDK, CDR2 SYGVNS, per germline. The CDR3 nucleotides are TGTGCCAGCAGTGAGGGTTCCACCGGGGAGCTGTTTTTT. Its translation is CASSEGSTGELFF.

This clonotype was detected a few times. The J gene is TRBJ2-5, the V gene TRBV7-9; 8 nucleotides line up with TRBD2. CDR3 length equals 16 residues. V dropped 7 bases and J dropped 2; count of bases not matched to a gene: 12. CDR1 is SEHNR and CDR2 is FQNEAQ in the germline V gene (reference sequence). The CDR3 nucleotides are TGTGCCAGCACCGCCGGTGCGGGAGGCTATCAAGAGACCCAGTACTTC. It specifies CASTAGAGGYQETQYF. Full variable domain (remainder filled in from reference TRBV7-9 and TRBJ2-5): DTGVSQNPRHKITKRGQNVTFRCDPISEHNRLYWYRQTLGQGPEFLTYFQNEAQLEKSRLLSDRFSAERPKGSFSTLEIQRTEQGDSAMYLCASTAGAGGYQETQYFGPGTRLLVL.

CDR3: CASSQGARAGANVLTF. DNA of the CDR3: TGTGCCAGCAGCCAAGGGGCCAGGGCTGGGGCCAACGTCCTGACTTTC. V is TRBV3-2 and J is TRBJ2-6; the D segment call TRBD1 is taken from the table without a DNA check. TRBV3-2 represents a pseudogene. The length of the CDR3 is 16 residues.

In the case of this clonotype: A much larger clone differs by one base, so this may be a read error. The chain recombines TRBV5-1 with TRBJ2-7; D is perhaps TRBD1 (7 bases). Germline-derived CDR1 and CDR2 are SGHRS and YFSETQ. The CDR3 extends over 15 amino acids. The DNA for the CDR3 is TGCGCCAGCAGCTTGGGTCAGGGGGGTTTCTACGGGCAGTACTTC. Its protein is CASSLGQGGFYGQYF.

This clonotype was seen many times. The V and J genes are TRBV5-5 and TRBJ2-7, with 7 bases aligning to TRBD1. From germline, CDR1 is SGHKS and CDR2 YYEKEE (reference sequence). Trimming removed 2 bases from V and 5 bases from J; junction bases left unmatched: 4. This CDR3 spans 13 amino acids. CDR3 amino acids: CASSLGQAHEQYF. DNA of the CDR3: TGTGCCAGCAGCTTAGGACAGGCACACGAGCAGTACTTC.